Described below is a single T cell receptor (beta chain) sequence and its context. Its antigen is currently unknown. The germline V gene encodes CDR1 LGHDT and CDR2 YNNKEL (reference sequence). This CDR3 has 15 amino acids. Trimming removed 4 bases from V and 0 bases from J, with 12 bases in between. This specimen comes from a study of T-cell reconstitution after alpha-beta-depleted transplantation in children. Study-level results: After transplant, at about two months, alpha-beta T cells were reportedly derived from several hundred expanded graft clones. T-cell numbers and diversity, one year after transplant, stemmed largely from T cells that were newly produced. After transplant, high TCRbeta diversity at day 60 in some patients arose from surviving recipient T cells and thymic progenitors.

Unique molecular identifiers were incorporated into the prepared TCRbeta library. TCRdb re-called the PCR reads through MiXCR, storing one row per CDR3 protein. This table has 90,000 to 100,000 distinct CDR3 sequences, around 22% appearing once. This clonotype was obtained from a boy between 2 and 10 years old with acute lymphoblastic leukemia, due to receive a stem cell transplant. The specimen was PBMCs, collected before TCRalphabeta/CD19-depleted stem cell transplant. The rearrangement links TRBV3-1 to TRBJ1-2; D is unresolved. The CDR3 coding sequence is TGTGCCAGCAGCCCCGGACCCAATACTAACTATGGCTACACCTTC. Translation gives CASSPGPNTNYGYTF.